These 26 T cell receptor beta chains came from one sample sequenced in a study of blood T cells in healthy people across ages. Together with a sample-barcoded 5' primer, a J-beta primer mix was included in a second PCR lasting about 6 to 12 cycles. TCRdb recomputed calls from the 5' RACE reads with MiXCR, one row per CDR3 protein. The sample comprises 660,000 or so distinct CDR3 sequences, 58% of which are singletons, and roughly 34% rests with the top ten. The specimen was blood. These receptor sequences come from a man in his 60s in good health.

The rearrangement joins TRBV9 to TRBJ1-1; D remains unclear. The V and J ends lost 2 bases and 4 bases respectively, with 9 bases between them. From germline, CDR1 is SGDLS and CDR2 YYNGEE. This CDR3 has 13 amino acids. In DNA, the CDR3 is TGTGCCAGCAGCGTCTCCTCGGGCACTGAAGCTTTCTTT. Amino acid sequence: CASSVSSGTEAFF.

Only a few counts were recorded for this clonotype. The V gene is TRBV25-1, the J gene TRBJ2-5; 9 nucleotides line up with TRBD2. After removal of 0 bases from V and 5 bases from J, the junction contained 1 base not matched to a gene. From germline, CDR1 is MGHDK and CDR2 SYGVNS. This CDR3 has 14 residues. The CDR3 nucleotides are TGTGCCAGCAGTGAATATACTAGCGGGGAGACCCAGTACTTC. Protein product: CASSEYTSGETQYF.

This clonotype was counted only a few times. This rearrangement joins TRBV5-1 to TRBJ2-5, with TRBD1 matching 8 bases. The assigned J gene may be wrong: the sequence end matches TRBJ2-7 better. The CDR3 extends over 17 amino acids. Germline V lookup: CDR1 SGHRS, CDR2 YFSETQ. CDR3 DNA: TGCGCCAGCAGCTTGGTTCCACGAGCAGGGGGCCGAGACGAGCAGTACTTC. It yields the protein CASSLVPRAGGRDEQYF.

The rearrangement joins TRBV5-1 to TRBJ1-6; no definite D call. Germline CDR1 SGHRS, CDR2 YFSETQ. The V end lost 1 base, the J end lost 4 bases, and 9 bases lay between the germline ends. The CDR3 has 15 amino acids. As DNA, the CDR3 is TGCGCCAGCAGCTTGAGCAGTGATTATAATTCACCCCTCCACTTT. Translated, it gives CASSLSSDYNSPLHF.

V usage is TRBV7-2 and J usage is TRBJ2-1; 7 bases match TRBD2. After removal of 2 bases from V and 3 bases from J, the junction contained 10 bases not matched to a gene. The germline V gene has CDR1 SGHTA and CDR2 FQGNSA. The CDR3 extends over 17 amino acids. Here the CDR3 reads CASSLNGPGLIYNEQFF. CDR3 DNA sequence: TGTGCCAGCAGCTTAAATGGTCCGGGACTAATCTACAATGAGCAGTTCTTC.

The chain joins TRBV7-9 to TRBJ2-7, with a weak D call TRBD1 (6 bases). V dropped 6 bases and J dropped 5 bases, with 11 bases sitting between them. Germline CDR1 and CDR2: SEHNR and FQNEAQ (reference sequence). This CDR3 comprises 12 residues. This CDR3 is CASRLQGDEQYF. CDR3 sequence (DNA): TGTGCCAGCAGGCTACAGGGAGACGAGCAGTACTTC.

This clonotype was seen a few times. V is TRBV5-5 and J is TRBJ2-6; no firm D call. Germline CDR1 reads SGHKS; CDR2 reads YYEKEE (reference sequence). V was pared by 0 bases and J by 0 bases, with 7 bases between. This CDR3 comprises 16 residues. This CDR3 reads CASSLDQDSGANVLTF. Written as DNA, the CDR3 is TGTGCCAGCAGCTTGGACCAAGACTCTGGGGCCAACGTCCTGACTTTC.

For the CDR3, the DNA is TGTGCCACCAGTGACCCGACTAGCTCAAGCACAGATACGCAGTATTTT. Its protein product is CATSDPTSSSTDTQYF. The V gene is TRBV24-1, the J gene TRBJ2-3; 7 positions match TRBD2. CDR1 is KGHDR and CDR2 is SFDVKD in the germline V gene. The CDR3 runs to 16 residues. The junction had 6 bases not matched to a gene; V was cut back by 4 bases and J by 0 bases.

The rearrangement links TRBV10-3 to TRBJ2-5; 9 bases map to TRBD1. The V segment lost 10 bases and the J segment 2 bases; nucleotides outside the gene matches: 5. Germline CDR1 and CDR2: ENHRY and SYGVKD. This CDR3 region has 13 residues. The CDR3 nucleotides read TGTGCCACCGCACAGGGGGCTCAAGAGACCCAGTACTTC. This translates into CATAQGAQETQYF.

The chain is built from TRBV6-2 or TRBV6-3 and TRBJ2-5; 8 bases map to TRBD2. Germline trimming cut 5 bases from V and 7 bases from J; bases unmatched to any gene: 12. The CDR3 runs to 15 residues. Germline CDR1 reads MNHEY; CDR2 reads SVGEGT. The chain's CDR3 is CASSPLRGGFGTQYF. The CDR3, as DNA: TGTGCCAGCAGTCCACTTCGGGGGGGTTTTGGGACCCAGTACTTC.

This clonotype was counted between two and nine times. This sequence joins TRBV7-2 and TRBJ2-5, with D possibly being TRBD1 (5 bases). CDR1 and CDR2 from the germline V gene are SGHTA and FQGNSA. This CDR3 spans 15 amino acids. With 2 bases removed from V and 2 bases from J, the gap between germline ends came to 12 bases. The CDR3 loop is CASSLNGALQETQYF. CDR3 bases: TGTGCCAGCAGCTTAAATGGGGCACTACAAGAGACCCAGTACTTC. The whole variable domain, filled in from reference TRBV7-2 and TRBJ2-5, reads GAGVSQSPSNKVTEKGKDVELRCDPISGHTALYWYRQSLGQGLEFLIYFQGNSAPDKSGLPSDRFSAERTGGSVSTLTIQRTQQEDSAVYLCASSLNGALQETQYFGPGTRLLVL.

This chain's CDR3 is CASSPQRLAIEVDTQYF. The CDR3 DNA sequence: TGCGCCAGCAGCCCCCAAAGACTAGCAATAGAGGTAGATACGCAGTATTTT. This rearrangement joins TRBV4-3 to TRBJ2-3, with 7 bases matching TRBD2. The CDR3 contains 17 residues. Germline values: CDR1 LGHNA, CDR2 YSLEER. V lost 4 bases and J lost 5; bases outside the gene matches: 15.

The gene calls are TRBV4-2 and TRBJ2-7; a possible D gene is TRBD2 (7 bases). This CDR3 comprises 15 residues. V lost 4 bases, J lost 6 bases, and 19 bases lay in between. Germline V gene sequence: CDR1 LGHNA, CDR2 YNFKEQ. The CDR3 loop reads CASSPLGGGVLEQYF. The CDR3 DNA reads TGTGCCAGCAGCCCCCTAGGAGGGGGGGTCCTCGAGCAGTACTTC.

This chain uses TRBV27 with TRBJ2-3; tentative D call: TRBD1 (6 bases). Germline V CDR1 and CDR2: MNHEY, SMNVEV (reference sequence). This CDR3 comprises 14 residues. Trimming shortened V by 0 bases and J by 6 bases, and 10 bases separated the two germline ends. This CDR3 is CASSLSDRADTQYF. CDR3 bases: TGTGCCAGCAGTTTATCGGACAGAGCGGATACGCAGTATTTT.

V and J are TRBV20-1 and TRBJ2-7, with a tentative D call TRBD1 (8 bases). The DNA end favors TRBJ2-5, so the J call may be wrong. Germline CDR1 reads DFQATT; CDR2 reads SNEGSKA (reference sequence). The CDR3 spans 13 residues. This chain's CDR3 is CSAFDRGGETQYF. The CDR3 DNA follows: TGCAGTGCATTCGACAGGGGAGGGGAGACCCAGTACTTC.

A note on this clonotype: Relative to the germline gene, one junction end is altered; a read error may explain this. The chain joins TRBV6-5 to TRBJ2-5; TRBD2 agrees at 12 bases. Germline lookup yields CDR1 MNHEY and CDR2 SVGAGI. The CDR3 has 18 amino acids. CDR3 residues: CASSYSPPGLAGRETQYF. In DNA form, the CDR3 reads TGTGCAAGCAGTTACTCGCCCCCCGGACTAGCGGGGAGAGAGACCCAGTACTTC.

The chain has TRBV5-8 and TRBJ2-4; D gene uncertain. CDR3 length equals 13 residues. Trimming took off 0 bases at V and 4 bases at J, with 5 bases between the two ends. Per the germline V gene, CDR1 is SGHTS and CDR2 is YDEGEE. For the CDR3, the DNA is TGTGCCAGCAGCTTGGGGCCTAAAAACATTCAGTACTTC. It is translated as CASSLGPKNIQYF.

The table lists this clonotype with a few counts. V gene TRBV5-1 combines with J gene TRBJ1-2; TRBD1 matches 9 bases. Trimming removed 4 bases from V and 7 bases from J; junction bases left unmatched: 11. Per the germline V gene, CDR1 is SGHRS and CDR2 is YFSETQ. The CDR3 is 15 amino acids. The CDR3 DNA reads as TGCGCCAGCAGCCCCCGAGGGACAGGGAAGAGTGGCTACACCTTC. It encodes CASSPRGTGKSGYTF.

DNA for the CDR3: TGTGCCAGCAGCCAACACCGGGACAGGGGGCCCATTCCCAAAAACATTCAGTACTTC. Its translation is CASSQHRDRGPIPKNIQYF. The chain carries TRBV3-1 and TRBJ2-4, with TRBD1 matching over 12 bases. Losses at the gene ends were 2 bases for V and 2 bases for J; bases not matched to a gene: 10. Germline values: CDR1 LGHDT, CDR2 YNNKEL (reference sequence). The CDR3 spans 19 residues. Full variable domain (missing parts from reference TRBV3-1 and TRBJ2-4): DTAVSQTPKYLVTQMGNDKSIKCEQNLGHDTMYWYKQDSKKFLKIMFSYNNKELIINETVPNRFSPKSPDKAHLNLHINSLELGDSAVYFCASSQHRDRGPIPKNIQYFGAGTRLSVL.

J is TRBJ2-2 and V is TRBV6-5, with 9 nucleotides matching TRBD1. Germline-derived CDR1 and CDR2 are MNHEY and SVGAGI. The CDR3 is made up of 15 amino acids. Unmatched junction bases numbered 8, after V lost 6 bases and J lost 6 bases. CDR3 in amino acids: CASRPQGAGSGELFF. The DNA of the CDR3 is TGTGCCAGCAGACCACAGGGGGCGGGATCCGGGGAGCTGTTTTTT.

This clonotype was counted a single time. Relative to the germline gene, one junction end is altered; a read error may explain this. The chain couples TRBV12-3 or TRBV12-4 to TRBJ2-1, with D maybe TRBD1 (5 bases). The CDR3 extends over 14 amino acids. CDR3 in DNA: TGTGCCAGCAGTGTAGCCCCAGGGAACAATGAGCAGTTCTTC. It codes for CASSVAPGNNEQFF.

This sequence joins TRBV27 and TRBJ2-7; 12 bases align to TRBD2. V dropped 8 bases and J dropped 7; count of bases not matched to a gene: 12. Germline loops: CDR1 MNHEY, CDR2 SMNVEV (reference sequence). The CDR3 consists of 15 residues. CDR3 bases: TGTGCCAGCCTCCCCCTAGCGGGGGGGCCCAATGAGCAGTACTTC. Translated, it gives CASLPLAGGPNEQYF.

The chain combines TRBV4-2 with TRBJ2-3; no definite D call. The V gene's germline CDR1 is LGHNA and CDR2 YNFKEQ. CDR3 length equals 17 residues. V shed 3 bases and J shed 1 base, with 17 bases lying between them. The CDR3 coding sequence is TGTGCCAGCAGCCAGCTGCCCCCAGGCGCCCGCACAGATACGCAGTATTTT. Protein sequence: CASSQLPPGARTDTQYF.

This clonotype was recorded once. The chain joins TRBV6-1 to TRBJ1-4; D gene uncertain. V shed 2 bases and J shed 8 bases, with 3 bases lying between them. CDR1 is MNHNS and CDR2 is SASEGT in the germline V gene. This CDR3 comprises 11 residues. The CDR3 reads CASSETEKLFF. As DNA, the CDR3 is TGTGCCAGCAGTGAAACAGAAAAACTGTTTTTT.

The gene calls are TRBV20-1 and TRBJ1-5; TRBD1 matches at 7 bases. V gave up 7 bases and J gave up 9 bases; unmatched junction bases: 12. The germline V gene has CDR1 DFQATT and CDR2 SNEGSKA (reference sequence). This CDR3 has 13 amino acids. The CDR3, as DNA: TGCAGTGTTCGGGACAGCCAAGTTATGCCCCAGCATTTT. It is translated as CSVRDSQVMPQHF.

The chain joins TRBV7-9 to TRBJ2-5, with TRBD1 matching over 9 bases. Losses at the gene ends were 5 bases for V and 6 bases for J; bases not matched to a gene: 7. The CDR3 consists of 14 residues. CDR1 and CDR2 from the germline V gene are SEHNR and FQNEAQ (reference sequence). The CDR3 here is CASSTGQGVQTQYF. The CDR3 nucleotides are TGTGCCAGCAGCACGGGACAGGGCGTGCAGACCCAGTACTTC.